This T cell receptor beta chain was sequenced for a study of T cells in Graves' hyperthyroidism and ophthalmopathy. Per germline, CDR1 KGHSH and CDR2 LQKENI. The CDR3 is 14 residues long. Trimming removed 3 bases at V and 8 bases at J, with 11 bases between. On the basis of clinical symptoms, serum thyroxine and TRAb, thyroid ultrasound and orbital computed tomography, diagnoses were made. This clonotype was seen repeatedly, ten times or more. Its target is unknown. Regarding the study as a whole: Blood shared most expanded thyroid clonotypes above 0.001.

Amplified TCR beta CDR3 regions derived from RNA transcripts. The HTBI primer set drove a first-round RT-PCR of the TCR CDR3. One entry per CDR3 protein results from TCRdb running MiXCR on the multiplex PCR reads. The sample records 40,000 or so distinct CDR3 sequences, 49% being singletons. This clonotype was sampled from a woman in her forties or fifties with Graves' hyperthyroidism that later progressed to Graves' ophthalmopathy. The sequenced sample consisted of blood. The chain recombines TRBV18 with TRBJ1-6; D is ambiguous. Written as DNA, the CDR3 is TGTGCCAGCTCACCGGCAGTGAGATATTCACCCCTCCACTTT. Residues: CASSPAVRYSPLHF.